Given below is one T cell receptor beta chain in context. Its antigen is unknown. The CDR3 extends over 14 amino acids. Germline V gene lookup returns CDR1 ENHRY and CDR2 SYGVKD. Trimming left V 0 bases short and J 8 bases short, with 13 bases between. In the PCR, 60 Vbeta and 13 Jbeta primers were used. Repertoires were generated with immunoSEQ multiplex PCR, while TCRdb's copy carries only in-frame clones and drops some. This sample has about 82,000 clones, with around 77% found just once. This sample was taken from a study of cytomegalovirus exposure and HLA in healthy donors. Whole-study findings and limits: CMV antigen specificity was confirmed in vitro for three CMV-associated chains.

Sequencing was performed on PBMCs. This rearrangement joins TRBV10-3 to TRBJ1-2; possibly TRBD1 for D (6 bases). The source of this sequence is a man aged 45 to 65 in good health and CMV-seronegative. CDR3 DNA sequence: TGTGCCATCAGTGAGTCCGGGACACGTTCGGGCTACACCTTC. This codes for CAISESGTRSGYTF.